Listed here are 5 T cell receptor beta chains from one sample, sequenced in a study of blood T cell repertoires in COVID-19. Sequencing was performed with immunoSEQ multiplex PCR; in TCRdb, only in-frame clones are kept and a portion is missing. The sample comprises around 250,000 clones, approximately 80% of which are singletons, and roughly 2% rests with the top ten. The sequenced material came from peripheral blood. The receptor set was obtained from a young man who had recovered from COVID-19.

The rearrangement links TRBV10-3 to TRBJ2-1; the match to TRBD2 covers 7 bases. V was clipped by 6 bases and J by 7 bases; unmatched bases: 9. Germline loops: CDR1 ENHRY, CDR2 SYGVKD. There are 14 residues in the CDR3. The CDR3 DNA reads TGTGCCATCAGCAAGCGGGGTCTGCCGAATGAGCAGTTCTTC. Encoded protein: CAISKRGLPNEQFF.

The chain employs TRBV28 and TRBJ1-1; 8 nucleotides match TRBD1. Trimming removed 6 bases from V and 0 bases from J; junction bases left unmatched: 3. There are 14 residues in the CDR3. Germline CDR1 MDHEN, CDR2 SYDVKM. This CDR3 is CASSNRGMNTEAFF. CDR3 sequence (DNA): TGTGCCAGCAGCAACAGGGGGATGAACACTGAAGCTTTCTTT.

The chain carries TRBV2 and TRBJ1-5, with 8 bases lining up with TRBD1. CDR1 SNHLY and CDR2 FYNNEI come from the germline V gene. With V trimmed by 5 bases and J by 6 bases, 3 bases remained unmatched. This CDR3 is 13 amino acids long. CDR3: CASSLGQAQPQHF. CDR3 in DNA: TGTGCCAGCAGTCTGGGACAGGCTCAGCCCCAGCATTTT.

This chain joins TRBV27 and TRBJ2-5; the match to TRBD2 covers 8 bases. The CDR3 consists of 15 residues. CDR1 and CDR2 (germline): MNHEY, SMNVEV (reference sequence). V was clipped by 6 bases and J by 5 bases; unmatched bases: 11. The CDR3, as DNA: TGTGCCAGCAGCGGTATGCGGGGGGAATGGGAGACCCAGTACTTC. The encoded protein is CASSGMRGEWETQYF.

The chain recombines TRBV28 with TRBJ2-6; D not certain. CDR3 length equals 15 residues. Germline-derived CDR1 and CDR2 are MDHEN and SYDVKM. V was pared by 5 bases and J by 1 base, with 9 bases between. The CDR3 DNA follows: TGTGCCAGCAGTCCCCAGATTTCTGGGGCCAACGTCCTGACTTTC. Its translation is CASSPQISGANVLTF.